This is a list of T cell receptor beta chains from one sample in a study of blood T cells in healthy people across ages. Each CDR3 protein is one row after TCRdb ran MiXCR on the 5' RACE reads. The sample includes 700,000 to 900,000 distinct CDR3 sequences, about 55% of them seen just once. The sequenced sample consisted of blood. The source of these receptors is an elderly man in good health. The CDR3 runs from the conserved cysteine through the conserved F or W. A D gene is named only where the DNA matches it firmly. The size of a clone is reported for some rows only, either as once, few or many, or as a class for expanded clones.

CDR3 length	V gene	J gene	clone size	D gene	CDR3 protein	CDR3 DNA
13	TRBV28	TRBJ1-6	once	.	CASIGQVNSPLHF	TGTGCCAGCATCGGCCAGGTGAATTCACCCCTCCACTTT
19	TRBV20-1	TRBJ2-3	.	TRBD2	CSARAPPAGGTPSTDTQYF	TGCAGTGCTAGAGCCCCTCCAGCGGGAGGGACCCCTAGCACAGATACGCAGTATTTT
13	TRBV25-1	TRBJ1-6	.	.	CASSEGVNSPLHF	TGTGCCAGCAGTGAGGGGGTAAATTCACCCCTCCACTTT
20	TRBV12-1	TRBJ2-3	few	.	CASSLQSGTSGSFWTDTQYF	TGTGCCAGCAGCTTGCAATCCGGGACTAGCGGGAGCTTCTGGACAGATACGCAGTATTTT
12	TRBV12-5	TRBJ1-6	.	.	CASGSHNSPLHF	TGTGCTAGTGGTTCACATAATTCACCCCTCCACTTT
13	TRBV6-6	TRBJ2-3	.	.	CASSYDRVSNAYF	TGTGCCAGCAGTTACGATCGGGTCTCAAACGCGTATTTT
14	TRBV29-1	TRBJ2-1	.	TRBD1	CSVVGQASNNEQFF	TGCAGCGTGGTTGGACAGGCCTCCAACAATGAGCAGTTCTTC
14	TRBV20-1	TRBJ2-7	.	.	CSARRSERTDEQYF	TGCAGTGCCCGCAGAAGCGAGAGAACCGACGAGCAGTACTTC
12	TRBV12-5	TRBJ2-5	few	.	CASGTPVGEQYF	TGTGCTAGTGGTACCCCCGTAGGGGAGCAGTACTTC
21	TRBV9	TRBJ1-5	.	.	CASTQLKRQRLTLTSNQPQHF	TGTGCCAGCACCCAACTTAAAAGACAGAGGCTAACCTTAACTAGCAATCAGCCCCAGCATTTT
15	TRBV20-1	TRBJ1-2	few	.	CSARDRQRSNYGYTF	TGCAGTGCTAGAGATCGGCAGAGATCTAACTATGGCTACACCTTC
12	TRBV13	TRBJ2-4	few	.	CASSSVRNIQYF	TGTGCCAGCAGCTCGGTGAGAAACATTCAGTACTTC
15	TRBV21-1	TRBJ1-4	.	.	CASSIQGEGNEKLFF	TGTGCCAGCAGTATACAGGGAGAGGGTAATGAAAAACTGTTTTTT
15	TRBV28	TRBJ2-3	few	TRBD1	CASSLGQVVHRYAYF	TGTGCCAGCAGTTTAGGACAGGTAGTCCACAGATACGCGTATTTT
12	TRBV10-3	TRBJ1-2	.	.	CAISRDGYGYTF	TGTGCCATCAGCCGAGACGGCTATGGCTACACCTTC
17	TRBV7-2	TRBJ2-2	once	TRBD2	CASSSRLALPNTGELFF	TGTGCCAGCAGCTCCAGACTAGCGCTCCCGAACACCGGGGAGCTGTTTTTT
13	TRBV6-1	TRBJ1-5	few	.	CASREAGNQPQHF	TGTGCCAGCAGAGAAGCAGGGAATCAGCCCCAGCATTTT
19	TRBV7-9	TRBJ2-3	.	.	CASSLDFPTGTLIRDTQYF	TGTGCCAGCAGCTTAGACTTCCCGACCGGGACTCTCATCCGAGATACGCAGTATTTT
16	TRBV4-2	TRBJ2-7	.	TRBD2	CASSQGPGGPSYEQYF	TGTGCCAGCAGCCAAGGCCCGGGAGGGCCCTCCTACGAGCAGTACTTC
19	TRBV5-6	TRBJ2-2	.	TRBD1	CASSFVDLRDRWNTGELFF	TGTGCCAGCAGCTTCGTTGACTTAAGGGACAGGTGGAACACCGGGGAGCTGTTTTTT
16	TRBV20-1	TRBJ2-1	.	TRBD2	CSALSRASGSYNEQFF	TGCAGTGCCCTGAGTCGGGCTAGCGGGAGCTACAATGAGCAGTTCTTC
14	TRBV7-2	TRBJ1-6	.	TRBD1	CASSSGTGDSPLHF	TGTGCCAGCAGCTCCGGGACAGGGGATTCACCCCTCCACTTT
14	TRBV12-3/TRBV12-4	TRBJ2-3	once	.	CASSPAGGADTQYF	TGTGCCAGCAGTCCAGCTGGGGGCGCAGATACGCAGTATTTT
13	TRBV6-6	TRBJ1-6	.	.	CATAGVGNSPLHF	TGTGCCACAGCAGGGGTGGGGAATTCACCCCTCCACTTT
13	TRBV7-9	TRBJ2-7	few	TRBD2	CASSRGVGYEQYF	TGTGCCAGCAGCCGGGGGGTCGGGTACGAGCAGTACTTC
14	TRBV12-3/TRBV12-4	TRBJ2-3	.	TRBD1	CASISTIGDRYAYF	TGTGCCAGCATTTCTACAATAGGGGACAGATACGCGTATTTT
17	TRBV7-2	TRBJ2-3	once	.	CASSLEFAGGDTDTQYF	TGTGCCAGCAGCTTAGAGTTTGCGGGCGGAGACACAGATACGCAGTATTTT